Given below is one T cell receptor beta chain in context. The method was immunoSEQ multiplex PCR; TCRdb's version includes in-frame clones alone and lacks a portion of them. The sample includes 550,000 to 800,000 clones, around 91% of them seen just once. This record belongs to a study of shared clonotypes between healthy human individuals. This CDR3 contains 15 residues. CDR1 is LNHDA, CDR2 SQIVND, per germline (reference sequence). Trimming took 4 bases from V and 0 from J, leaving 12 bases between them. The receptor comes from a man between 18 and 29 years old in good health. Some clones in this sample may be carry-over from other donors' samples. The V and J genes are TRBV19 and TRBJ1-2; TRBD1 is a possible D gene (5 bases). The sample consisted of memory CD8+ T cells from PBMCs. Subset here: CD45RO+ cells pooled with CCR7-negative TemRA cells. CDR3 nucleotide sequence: TGTGCCAGTAGTACCCGACAGAGTACTAACTATGGCTACACCTTC. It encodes CASSTRQSTNYGYTF.